This TCR beta chain was retrieved from a study of OX40 agonist ivuxolimab in advanced cancers. As for the study more broadly: Ivuxolimab, which targeted the costimulatory receptor OX40 (CD134), was an agonistic, fully human IgG2 monoclonal antibody. In the dose-escalation cohort, 82.7% of patients were male, and the mean age was about 55 years, with a range of roughly 20 to 80. The monotherapy dose-escalation portion (N ≈ 50 patients) of the phase I ivuxolimab trial is reported in the paper. Partial responses were achieved by three dose-escalation patients, of whom one had hepatocellular carcinoma and two had cutaneous melanoma. Prior anti-PD-1, anti-PD-L1 or anti-CTLA-4 therapy was permitted, and checkpoint inhibitors had been received by less than 45% of dose-escalation patients. Intravenous ivuxolimab was administered to patients every 2 weeks at six dose levels: 0.01, 0.1, 0.3, 1.5, 3 and 10 mg/kg. Peripheral TCRbeta sequencing was intended to test whether TCR sequence diversity was altered and clonal T-cell expansion was caused by ivuxolimab. Among the approximately 54 dose-escalation patients, about 19 had hepatocellular carcinoma, around 15 melanoma, 9 renal cell carcinoma and 9 head and neck cancer.

From the germline V gene, CDR1 is SGHAT and CDR2 is FQNNGV. Trimming costs V 0 bases and J 4 bases, and their ends lie 12 bases apart. The CDR3 covers 15 residues, taking in both the cysteine and the phenylalanine. Only the CDR3 DNA stays, 45 bases, in frame from base 1. The trial excluded patients who had a history of autoimmune disease or who were on systemic immunosuppression. Peripheral blood for TCR sequencing was collected from all dose cohorts at baseline, on cycle 4 day 1, and on cycle 7 day 1. Samples came from an open-label, multicenter, first-in-human phase I dose-escalation trial of ivuxolimab. Adults with locally advanced or metastatic head and neck squamous cell, hepatocellular, melanoma or renal cell carcinoma were enrolled in the trial. Before TCR sequencing, CD4+ T cells and CD8+ T cells from peripheral blood were sorted into separate populations. Genomic DNA was extracted from sorted cells for sequencing of the TCRbeta CDR3 region. The immunoSEQ Assay was used to sequence the TCRbeta CDR3 regions. TCRdb limited this immuneACCESS table to in-frame rearrangements with V and J called. A share of clones is missing; checked studies link under half to unresolved V genes, and the rest is unexplained. The sample data list roughly 63,000 clones, and about 88% of these were observed just once. The ten largest clones capture 1% to 1.5% of the sample.

Study-level results and caveats: On average, CD8+ T cells showed more expanded clones than CD4+ T cells after ivuxolimab. Low levels of normalized T-cell clonal expansion were also seen in some patients who did not respond. Antigen specificity was not determined for the clonally expanded peripheral T cells. In the 0.1-3.0 mg/kg groups, partial responders had among the lowest normalized peripheral clonal expansion, particularly in CD8+ T cells. At doses of 0.1 to 3.0 mg/kg, clonal expansion of both CD4+ and CD8+ T cells in blood was seen between baseline and week 6.

As concerns this clone: The antigen this receptor binds is unknown. No quality values exist for individual bases; no much larger clone is one base distant.

This sequence was found in an adult with an advanced solid tumor such as melanoma, head and neck, liver or kidney cancer. Here the chain combines TRBV11-2 and TRBJ2-5; no D segment can be confidently identified. Sequencing was performed on CD4+ or CD8+ T cells sorted from blood, taken in a trial of the OX40 agonist ivuxolimab. Read as DNA, the sequence is TGTGCCAGCAGCTTAGAGCTGGCGATGAGAGAGACCCAGTACTTC. Its translation is CASSLELAMRETQYF.